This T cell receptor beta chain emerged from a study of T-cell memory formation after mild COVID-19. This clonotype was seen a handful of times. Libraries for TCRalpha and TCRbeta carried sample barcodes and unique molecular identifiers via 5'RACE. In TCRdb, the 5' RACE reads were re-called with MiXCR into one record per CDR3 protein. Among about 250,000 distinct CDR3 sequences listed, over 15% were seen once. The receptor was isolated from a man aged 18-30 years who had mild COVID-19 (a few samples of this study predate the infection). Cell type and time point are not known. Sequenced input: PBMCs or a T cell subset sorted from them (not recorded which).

In DNA form, the CDR3 reads TGCGCCAGCAGTGAGGGGTTCGCAGATACGCAGTATTTT. It codes for CASSEGFADTQYF. J is TRBJ2-3 and V is TRBV10-1; D unclear. Trimming pared 2 bases from V and 4 bases from J, leaving 7 bases between. The CDR3 has 13 amino acids. CDR1 WNHNN and CDR2 SYGVQD come from the germline V gene (reference sequence).